This T cell receptor beta chain stems from a study of monozygotic twins with inflammatory bowel disease. The draw for each donor consisted of a single 2.5 ml blood sample. Points on this clonotype: Its antigen is currently unknown.

Overall study results and limits: It was in IBD patients that TCRbeta diversity (inverse Simpson) was lower than in healthy co-twins. People with IBD had fewer clonotypes in common with others than healthy twins did, especially with disease activity.

TCRdb reprocessed the 5' RACE reads and reports one entry per CDR3 protein, with no DNA. The sample holds some 190,000 distinct CDR3 sequences. This CDR3 has 15 residues. Germline values: CDR1 SGHTA, CDR2 FQGNSA. The V call is TRBV7-2, the J call TRBJ1-4; TCRdb names TRBD1, which stays unverified in the absence of DNA. Input material: blood. The origin of this receptor is a human donor with ulcerative colitis or Crohn's disease, or a healthy co-twin of an affected twin (not recorded which). CDR3 sequence reads: CASSLGLPGNEKLFF.